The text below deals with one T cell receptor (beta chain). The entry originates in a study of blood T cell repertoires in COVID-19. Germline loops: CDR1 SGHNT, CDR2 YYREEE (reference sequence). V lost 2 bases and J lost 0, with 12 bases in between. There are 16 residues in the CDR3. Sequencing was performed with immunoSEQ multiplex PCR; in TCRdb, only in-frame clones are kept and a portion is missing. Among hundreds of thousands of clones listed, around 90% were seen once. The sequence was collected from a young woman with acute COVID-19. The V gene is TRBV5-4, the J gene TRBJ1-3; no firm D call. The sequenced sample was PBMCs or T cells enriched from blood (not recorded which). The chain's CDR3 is CASSLLGRSSGNTIYF. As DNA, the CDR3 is TGTGCCAGCAGCTTACTTGGGCGTAGCTCTGGAAACACCATATATTTT. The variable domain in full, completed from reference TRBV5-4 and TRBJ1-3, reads ETGVTQSPTHLIKTRGQQVTLRCSSQSGHNTVSWYQQALGQGPQFIFQYYREEENGRGNFPPRFSGLQFPNYSSELNVNALELDDSALYLCASSLLGRSSGNTIYFGEGSWLTVV.